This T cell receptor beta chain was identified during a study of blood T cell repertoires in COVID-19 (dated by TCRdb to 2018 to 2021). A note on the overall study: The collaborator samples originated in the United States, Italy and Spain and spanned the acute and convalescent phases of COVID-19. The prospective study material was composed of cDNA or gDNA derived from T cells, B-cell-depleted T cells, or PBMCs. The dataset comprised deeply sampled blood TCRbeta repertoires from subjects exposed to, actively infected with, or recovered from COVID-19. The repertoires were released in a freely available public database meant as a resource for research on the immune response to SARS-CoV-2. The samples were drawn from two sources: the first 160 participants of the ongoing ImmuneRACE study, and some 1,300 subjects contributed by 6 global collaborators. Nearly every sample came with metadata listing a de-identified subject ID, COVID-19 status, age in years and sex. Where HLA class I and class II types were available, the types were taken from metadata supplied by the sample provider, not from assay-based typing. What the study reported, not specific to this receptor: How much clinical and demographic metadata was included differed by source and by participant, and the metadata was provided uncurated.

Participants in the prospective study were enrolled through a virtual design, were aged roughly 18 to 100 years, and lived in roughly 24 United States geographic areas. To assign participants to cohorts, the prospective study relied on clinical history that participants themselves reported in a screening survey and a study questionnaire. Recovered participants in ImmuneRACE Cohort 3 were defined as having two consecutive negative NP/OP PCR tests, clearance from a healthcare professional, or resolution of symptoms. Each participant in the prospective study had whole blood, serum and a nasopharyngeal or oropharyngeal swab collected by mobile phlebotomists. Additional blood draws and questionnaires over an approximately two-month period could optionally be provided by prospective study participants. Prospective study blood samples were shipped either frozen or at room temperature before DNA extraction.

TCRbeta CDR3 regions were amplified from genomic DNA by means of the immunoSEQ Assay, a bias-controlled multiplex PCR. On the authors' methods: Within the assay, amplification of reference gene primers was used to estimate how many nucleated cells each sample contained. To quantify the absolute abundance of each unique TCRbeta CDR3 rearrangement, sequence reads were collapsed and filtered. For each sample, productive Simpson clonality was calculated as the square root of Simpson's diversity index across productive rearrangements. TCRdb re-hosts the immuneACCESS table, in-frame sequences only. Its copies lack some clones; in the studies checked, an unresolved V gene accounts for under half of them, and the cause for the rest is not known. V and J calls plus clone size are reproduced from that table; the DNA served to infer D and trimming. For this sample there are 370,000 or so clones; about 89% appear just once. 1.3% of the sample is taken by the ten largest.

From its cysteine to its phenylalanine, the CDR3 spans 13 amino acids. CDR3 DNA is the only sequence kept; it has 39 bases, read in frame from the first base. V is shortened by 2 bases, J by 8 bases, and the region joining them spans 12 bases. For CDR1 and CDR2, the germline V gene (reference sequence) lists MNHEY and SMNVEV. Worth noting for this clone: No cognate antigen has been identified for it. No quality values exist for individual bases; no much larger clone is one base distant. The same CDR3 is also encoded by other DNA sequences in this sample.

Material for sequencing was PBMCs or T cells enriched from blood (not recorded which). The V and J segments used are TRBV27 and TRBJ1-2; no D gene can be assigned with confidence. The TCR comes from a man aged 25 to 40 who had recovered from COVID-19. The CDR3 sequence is CASSLREGYGYTF. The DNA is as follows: TGTGCCAGCAGTTTACGGGAGGGATACGGCTACACCTTC.